This T cell receptor beta chain stems from a study of blood T cell repertoires in COVID-19 (TCRdb year 2020). Concerning the study at large: Samples from collaborators originated in the United States, Italy and Spain and spanned both the acute and convalescent phases of COVID-19. The material from the prospective study consisted of cDNA or gDNA derived from T cells, B-cell-depleted T cells, or PBMCs. The dataset comprised deeply sampled blood TCRbeta repertoires from subjects exposed to, actively infected with, or recovered from COVID-19. The repertoires were released in a freely available public database meant as a resource for research on the immune response to SARS-CoV-2. The samples were drawn from the first 160 participants of the ongoing ImmuneRACE study and from 1,200 or so subjects provided by 6 global collaborators. A de-identified subject ID, COVID-19 status, age in years and sex were almost always included in the sample metadata. Where HLA class I and class II types were available, the types were taken from metadata supplied by the sample provider, not from assay-based typing.

Whole blood was collected in K2EDTA tubes by collaborating institutions according to the institutions' own protocols. For TCRbeta analysis, collaborator samples were shipped as frozen whole blood, as isolated PBMCs, or as DNA extracted from either sample type. About this clone: Its antigen target is currently unknown. The sample holds no much larger clone one base away, and base qualities are not on file.

The CDR3 starts with the cysteine, ends with the phenylalanine, and has 15 residues. Here the CDR3 DNA is all that survives: 45 bases in frame from base 1. V is cut by 0 bases and J by 3 bases, and the space between the germline ends is 15 bases. CDR1 and CDR2 are read off the germline V gene (reference sequence) as GTSNPN and SVGIG. TCRbeta CDR3 regions were amplified from genomic DNA by means of the immunoSEQ Assay, a bias-controlled multiplex PCR. In the source study's methods: The number of nucleated cells in each sample was estimated by amplification of reference gene primers within the assay. Sequence reads were collapsed and filtered to measure the absolute abundance of every unique TCRbeta CDR3 rearrangement. For each sample, productive Simpson clonality was calculated as the square root of Simpson's diversity index across productive rearrangements. The clones in this table, taken by TCRdb from immuneACCESS, are in-frame only. Not every clone is retained; where verified, under half of the shortfall comes from an unresolved V gene, and the cause of the rest is unknown. The V and J calls and the clone size are those of that table, but D and trimming were determined from the DNA. The sample table shows about 280,000 clones, and roughly 85% are seen once. The ten largest clones capture 5.1% of the sample.

What the work shows at the level of the full study, not this receptor alone: Clinical and demographic metadata were provided uncurated, with the amount varying by source and participant.

The chain is encoded by TRBV30 joined to TRBJ2-7, with no confident D gene call. Sequencing was done on a sample of peripheral blood. The clonotype originates from a man between 50 and 59 years old with active or convalescent COVID-19. The CDR3: CAWSVPGRMIYEQYF. In nucleotides, the sequence is TGTGCCTGGAGTGTACCGGGTCGGATGATCTACGAGCAGTACTTC.